This entry is about one TCR beta chain. This entry is derived from a study of blood T cell repertoires in COVID-19. Here immunoSEQ multiplex PCR was the method, and the copy in TCRdb shows in-frame clones only, minus some. The table includes more than 95,000 clones, around nine tenths detected once. Material for sequencing was peripheral blood. The TCR originated in a man aged 55 to 70 with acute or convalescent COVID-19.

CDR3 nucleotide sequence: TGTGCCAGCAGCTTGTTCAGTGCCCTTCTCACAGATACGCAGTATTTT. This gives the protein CASSLFSALLTDTQYF. The J gene is TRBJ2-3, the V gene TRBV5-6, with D unclear. V was shortened by 1 base and J by 2 bases, with 14 bases between the two germline ends. The CDR3 sequence is 16 residues long. Germline CDR1 and CDR2: SGHDT and YYEEEE.